Presented here are 17 T cell receptor beta chains from one specimen sequenced in a study of T cells in localized non-small cell lung cancer. Libraries were prepared by immunoSEQ multiplex PCR; TCRdb keeps only in-frame clonotypes and omits some of them. Among approximately 1,300 clones listed, over 35% were seen once. The starting material was lung tumor tissue, obtained before any cancer treatment. The receptors stem from a woman aged 18 to 50 with stage I lung adenocarcinoma.

This rearrangement joins TRBV15 to TRBJ2-5; a possible D gene is TRBD1 (6 bases). This CDR3 contains 14 residues. Trimming stripped 6 bases from V and 5 bases from J, with 16 bases between. CDR1 is LNHNV and CDR2 is YYDKDF in the germline V gene (reference sequence). The chain's CDR3 is CATSHREKDETQYF. The CDR3 DNA reads TGTGCCACCAGTCACAGGGAAAAGGATGAGACCCAGTACTTC.

The CDR3 sequence is CASSAKGNTEAFF. For the CDR3, the DNA is TGTGCCAGCTCCGCGAAAGGGAACACTGAAGCTTTCTTT. The chain has TRBV18 and TRBJ1-1; D unresolved. Trimming pared 6 bases from V and 1 base from J, leaving 9 bases between. Per the germline V gene, CDR1 is KGHSH and CDR2 is LQKENI. The CDR3 runs to 13 residues.

This clone was picked up a small number of times. CDR3 loop: CASSMGQGVYGYTF. The CDR3 region has the DNA TGTGCCAGTAGTATGGGACAGGGAGTTTATGGCTACACCTTC. The V and J genes are TRBV19 and TRBJ1-2; 9 bases are a match to TRBD1. Trimming at V came to 3 bases and at J to 5 bases, leaving 4 bases not matched to a gene. The CDR3 totals 14 residues. Germline V gene sequence: CDR1 LNHDA, CDR2 SQIVND (reference sequence).

This clone occurred a few times. The rearrangement links TRBV6-8 to TRBJ2-7; 7 bases map to TRBD1. Trimming cost V 8 bases and J 0 bases; bases outside gene matches: 13. This CDR3 has 16 residues. Germline CDR1 and CDR2: MNHGY and SAAAGT. As DNA, the CDR3 is TGTGCCAGCCCGAAGACAGGGAGACTTCACTCCTACGAGCAGTACTTC. Translation gives CASPKTGRLHSYEQYF.

There are a few counts of this clone. The chain links TRBV1 to TRBJ2-5; whether TRBD1, the table's D call, matches the DNA was not checked. TRBV1 is a known pseudogene. CDR3 size: 16 residues. CDR3 DNA: TGCACCAGCAGCCACCAGAGTCAGGGGTATCAAGAGACCCAGTACTTC. It encodes CTSSHQSQGYQETQYF.

This clone is classed as medium-sized (0.01 to 0.1%). CDR3 amino acids: CASSPAGTGRMKTQYF. CDR3 bases: TGTGCCAGCAGCCCGGCCGGGACAGGGAGGATGAAGACCCAGTACTTC. The chain combines TRBV11-3 with TRBJ2-5; 9 bases are a match to TRBD1. Germline lookup yields CDR1 SGHNT and CDR2 YENEEA. This CDR3 contains 16 residues. After removal of 5 bases from V and 6 bases from J, the junction contained 13 bases not matched to a gene.

On this clone: The junction and the germline gene differ at one end; a read error may be behind it. This chain connects TRBV19 to TRBJ1-1; D is unclear. The CDR3 has 14 amino acids. Germline V gives CDR1 LNHDA, CDR2 SQIVND (reference sequence). Here the CDR3 reads CVSSIPGMNTEAFF. The CDR3 nucleotides are TGTGTCAGTAGTATCCCCGGAATGAACACTGAAGCTTTCTTT.

This chain joins TRBV7-7 and TRBJ2-3, with 8 positions matching TRBD2. Germline-derived CDR1 and CDR2 are SSHAT and FNYEAQ (reference sequence). V lost 1 base to trimming and J lost 5 bases; unmatched junction nucleotides: 11. The CDR3 totals 17 residues. CDR3 sequence reads: CASSLGGSGLDIDTQYF. The CDR3 DNA sequence: TGTGCCAGCAGCTTAGGAGGGTCGGGACTAGACATAGATACGCAGTATTTT.

V is TRBV5-1 and J is TRBJ2-2, with TRBD1 identical over 8 bases. V gave up 4 bases and J gave up 4 bases; unmatched junction bases: 3. CDR3 length: 14 amino acids. Germline lookup yields CDR1 SGHRS and CDR2 YFSETQ. CDR3 in DNA: TGCGCCAGCAGCGGACAGGGAGTCACCGGGGAGCTGTTTTTT. Its protein is CASSGQGVTGELFF.

This chain uses TRBV29-1 with TRBJ2-2, with D possibly matching TRBD2 (6 bases). Trimming cost V 7 bases and J 7 bases, with 13 bases left between them. Germline assignment: CDR1 SQVTM and CDR2 ANQGSEA. The CDR3 contains 12 residues. CDR3 coding DNA: TGCAGCGGGGGGGAGAGCGGCGGGGAGCTGTTTTTT. Its protein product is CSGGESGGELFF.

The V and J genes are TRBV10-3 and TRBJ1-1, with a tentative D call TRBD1 (6 bases). From germline, CDR1 is ENHRY and CDR2 SYGVKD. Trimming removed 2 bases from V and 1 base from J, with 8 bases in between. The CDR3 consists of 14 residues. CDR3: CAISEAGANTEAFF. DNA for the CDR3: TGTGCCATCAGTGAGGCAGGGGCGAACACTGAAGCTTTCTTT.

The chain joins TRBV5-1 to TRBJ2-3, with D perhaps given as TRBD1 or TRBD2 (7 bases each). The CDR3 is made up of 15 amino acids. The V end lost 3 bases, the J end lost 2 bases, and 13 bases lay between the germline ends. Germline V gene sequence: CDR1 SGHRS, CDR2 YFSETQ. CDR3 protein: CASSWGRGPTDTQYF. In nucleotides, the CDR3 is TGCGCCAGCAGCTGGGGGAGGGGGCCCACAGATACGCAGTATTTT. The full variable domain, with the rest looked up from reference TRBV5-1 and TRBJ2-3, is KAGVTQTPRYLIKTRGQQVTLSCSPISGHRSVSWYQQTPGQGLQFLFEYFSETQRNKGNFPGRFSGRQFSNSRSEMNVSTLELGDSALYLCASSWGRGPTDTQYFGPGTRLTVL.

This clone rates as medium-sized. The chain joins TRBV11-3 to TRBJ1-3, with D perhaps TRBD1 (5 bases). The V and J ends lost 5 bases and 0 bases respectively, with 8 bases between them. This CDR3 is built from 14 residues. Germline V gene sequence: CDR1 SGHNT, CDR2 YENEEA. CDR3 region: CASSATVSGNTIYF. The CDR3 coding sequence is TGTGCCAGCAGCGCGACAGTCTCTGGAAACACCATATATTTT.

This clone rates as medium-sized. V and J are TRBV2 and TRBJ2-2, with 7 bases matching TRBD1. Germline CDR1 SNHLY, CDR2 FYNNEI. J gave up 7 bases and V 0 bases, and 8 bases lay outside the gene matches. This CDR3 has 16 residues. The CDR3 reads CASSEALTGAGGELFF. The DNA of the CDR3 is TGTGCCAGCAGTGAAGCGCTAACAGGGGCCGGCGGGGAGCTGTTTTTT.

This clone is deemed medium-sized. The rearrangement uses TRBV9 and TRBJ2-1; TRBD1 might be the D (5 bases). Germline V CDR1 and CDR2: SGDLS, YYNGEE. V was cut by 5 bases and J by 2 bases, with 14 bases left in between. This CDR3 comprises 15 residues. The CDR3 DNA sequence: TGTGCCAGCAGTGTCCAGGGTGGCGCCTACAATGAGCAGTTCTTC. Protein: CASSVQGGAYNEQFF.

The rearrangement joins TRBV30 to TRBJ2-5; D might be TRBD2 (6 bases). Germline V gene sequence: CDR1 GTSNPN, CDR2 SVGIG (reference sequence). The CDR3 is 11 residues long. The V end lost 3 bases, the J end lost 9 bases, and 11 bases lay between the germline ends. CDR3 residues: CAWRLGGAQYF. CDR3 sequence (DNA): TGTGCCTGGAGGCTCGGAGGGGCCCAGTACTTC.

This clone has just a few counts. DNA for the CDR3: TGTGCCAGTAGTATCTCCCCTAAGGCGTACTTC. Protein: CASSISPKAYF. The V call is TRBV19, the J call TRBJ2-7; D remains ambiguous. Germline V gene data show CDR1 as LNHDA and CDR2 as SQIVND (reference sequence). V was shortened by 3 bases and J by 12 bases, with 12 bases between the two germline ends. This CDR3 is 11 amino acids long.